This is a list of T cell receptor beta chains from one sample in a study of vaccination effects on CD4 cells after COVID-19. Their antigens are not known. Profiling relied on immunoSEQ multiplex PCR, and the TCRdb table lists in-frame clones only, not all of them. The sample consists of roughly 24,000 clones, 77% of them appearing once. The input for sequencing was CD4+ T cells from PBMCs cultured with HCoV-NL63 spike peptides, taken after COVID-19 vaccination. The receptors here all came from a human donor who received a COVID-19 vaccine. Both conserved end residues are trimmed from each CDR3.

length,V,J,CDR3
13,TRBV19,TRBJ1-5,ASRTGHLSNQPQH
13,TRBV6-5,TRBJ1-1,ASSYSGTGGTEAF
12,TRBV28,TRBJ1-5,ASRWAGLDQPQH
13,TRBV18,TRBJ2-5,ASSPRTGKQETQY
13,TRBV6-6,TRBJ1-6,ASSYGTGINSPLH
11,TRBV6-1,TRBJ1-1,ASSEGSEIQAF
13,TRBV6-5,TRBJ2-2,ASSSQTGGTGELF
15,TRBV9,TRBJ2-5,ASSVAPSGQGKETQY
12,TRBV4-3,TRBJ1-1,ASSSNWGLTEAF
13,TRBV6-5,TRBJ1-6,ASSYSTGMKSPLH
13,TRBV19,TRBJ2-5,ASSMVTGGTETQY
13,TRBV10-3,TRBJ2-7,AISGTSGQGSGQY
14,TRBV19,TRBJ2-1,ASSPRKGNTYNEQF
14,TRBV7-8,TRBJ2-1,ASSGRAGALYNEQF
14,TRBV27,TRBJ1-2,ASSLGGGQGNYGYT
15,TRBV19,TRBJ2-1,ASSKGERWSSYNEQF
12,TRBV5-1,TRBJ1-5,ASSPSTGDQPQH
11,TRBV28,TRBJ1-2,ASSLAGQYGYT
16,TRBV5-1,TRBJ2-7,ASSPSFRTGGISYEQY
12,TRBV5-4,TRBJ2-7,ASSLREGSGEQY
10,TRBV7-8,TRBJ2-7,ASSQYNTEQY
13,TRBV6-5,TRBJ2-1,ASRVAGFTYNEQF
9,TRBV30,TRBJ1-6,AWSINSPLH
14,TRBV3-1/TRBV3-2,TRBJ2-2,ASSHLAGGPAGELF
13,TRBV27,TRBJ2-7,ASTPRGQGAGEQY
11,TRBV9,TRBJ2-7,ASSVDGQNEQY